A selection of T cell receptor beta chains follows, all from one sample in a study of T cells after yellow fever vaccination. Each CDR3 protein is one row after TCRdb ran MiXCR on the 5' RACE reads. The sample lists hundreds of thousands of distinct CDR3 sequences; over 9% were seen once. Source: PBMCs, taken on the day of the yellow fever booster vaccination. The source of these receptors is a man aged 25-45 years who received the YFV17D yellow fever vaccine. The CDR3 runs from the conserved cysteine through the conserved F or W. The D gene is left open where the match is weak. Size tells how often a clone was seen (once, few, many) or the class of an expanded clone, and some rows leave it out.

D gene	V gene	clone size	J gene	CDR3 protein	CDR3 DNA
NA	TRBV6-5	NA	TRBJ1-3	CASSYSGAGTGNTIYF	TGTGCCAGCAGTTACTCGGGGGCCGGGACTGGAAACACCATATATTTT
NA	TRBV7-2	few	TRBJ2-2	CASSLVTSTGELFF	TGTGCCAGCAGCTTAGTTACTAGCACCGGGGAGCTGTTTTTT
TRBD2	TRBV11-2	NA	TRBJ2-7	CASSEGLAGRIYEQYF	TGTGCCAGCAGCGAGGGACTAGCGGGAAGAATTTACGAGCAGTACTTC
TRBD2	TRBV20-1	NA	TRBJ2-3	CSASRGRLAGLEGGTDTQYF	TGCAGTGCTTCCCGCGGGAGATTAGCGGGGTTAGAGGGAGGAACAGATACGCAGTATTTT
TRBD1	TRBV28	few	TRBJ1-1	CASSPADRGYAFF	TGTGCCAGCAGTCCAGCCGACAGGGGCTACGCTTTCTTT
NA	TRBV6-5	NA	TRBJ2-1	CASSSAGVNEQFF	TGTGCCAGCAGTTCGGCAGGGGTGAATGAGCAGTTCTTC
TRBD2	TRBV13	NA	TRBJ2-5	CASSLEGEGTQYF	TGTGCCAGCAGCTTAGAAGGGGAGGGGACCCAGTACTTC
TRBD1	TRBV29-1	NA	TRBJ2-3	CSVRPLPGQGRPDTQYF	TGCAGCGTTCGTCCATTACCGGGACAGGGGCGGCCAGATACGCAGTATTTT
TRBD2	TRBV5-1	few	TRBJ2-7	CASSVTGTSGSAEQYF	TGCGCCAGCAGCGTTACCGGGACTAGCGGGAGTGCCGAGCAGTACTTC
TRBD1	TRBV19	few	TRBJ2-2	CASSTDRLGSTGELFF	TGTGCCAGTAGTACGGACAGGTTGGGGTCCACCGGGGAGCTGTTTTTT
NA	TRBV29-1	many	TRBJ2-6	CSAYASRAGANVLTF	TGCAGCGCCTACGCCTCTCGGGCTGGGGCCAACGTCCTGACTTTC
TRBD2	TRBV25-1	NA	TRBJ2-2	CASEVSSGRTNTGELFF	TGTGCCAGCGAAGTCTCTAGCGGGAGAACGAACACCGGGGAGCTGTTTTTT
NA	TRBV10-3	NA	TRBJ2-3	CAISEGQTDTQYF	TGTGCCATCAGTGAGGGGCAGACAGATACGCAGTATTTT
NA	TRBV12-3/TRBV12-4	NA	TRBJ2-4	CASDQGGIQYF	TGTGCCAGCGACCAGGGGGGGATTCAGTACTTC
TRBD2	TRBV28	once	TRBJ2-3	CASSFRRLAGGTDTQYF	TGTGCCAGCAGTTTTAGAAGACTAGCGGGAGGGACAGATACGCAGTATTTT
NA	TRBV4-3	NA	TRBJ2-3	CASSPAASDTQYF	TGCGCCAGCAGCCCGGCCGCATCCGATACGCAGTATTTT
NA	TRBV20-1	NA	TRBJ2-6	CSAPTNRGANVLTF	TGCAGTGCGCCGACCAATAGGGGGGCCAACGTCCTGACTTTC
TRBD1	TRBV11-2	few	TRBJ2-7	CASSFGQTGTPDVSYEQYF	TGTGCCAGCAGCTTCGGCCAGACAGGGACCCCCGACGTATCCTACGAGCAGTACTTC